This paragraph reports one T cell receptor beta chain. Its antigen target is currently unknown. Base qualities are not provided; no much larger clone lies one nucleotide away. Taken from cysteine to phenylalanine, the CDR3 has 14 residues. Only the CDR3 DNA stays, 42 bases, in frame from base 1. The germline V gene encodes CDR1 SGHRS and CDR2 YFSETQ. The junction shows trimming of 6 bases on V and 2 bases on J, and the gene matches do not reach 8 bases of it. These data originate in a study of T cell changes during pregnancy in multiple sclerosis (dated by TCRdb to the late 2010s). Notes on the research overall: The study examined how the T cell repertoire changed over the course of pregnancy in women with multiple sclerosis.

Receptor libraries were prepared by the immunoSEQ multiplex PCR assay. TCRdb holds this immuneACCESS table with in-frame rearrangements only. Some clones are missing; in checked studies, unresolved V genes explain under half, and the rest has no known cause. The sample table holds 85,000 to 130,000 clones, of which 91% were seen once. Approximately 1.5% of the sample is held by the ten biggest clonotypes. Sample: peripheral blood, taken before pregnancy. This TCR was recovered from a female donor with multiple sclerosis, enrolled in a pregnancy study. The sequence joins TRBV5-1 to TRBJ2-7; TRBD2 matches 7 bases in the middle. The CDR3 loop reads CASTPGGRAYEQYF. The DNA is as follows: TGCGCCAGCACGCCCGGGGGGAGGGCCTACGAGCAGTACTTC. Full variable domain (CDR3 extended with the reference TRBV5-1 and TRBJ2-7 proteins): KAGVTQTPRYLIKTRGQQVTLSCSPISGHRSVSWYQQTPGQGLQFLFEYFSETQRNKGNFPGRFSGRQFSNSRSEMNVSTLELGDSALYLCASTPGGRAYEQYFGPGTRLTVT.